This TCR beta chain appears in the sequencing data of a study of cytomegalovirus exposure and HLA in healthy donors. Study-wide findings and caveats: Reports indicated that the classifier achieved high specificity and sensitivity in diagnosing cytomegalovirus status. There was a cluster of highly shared sequence variants that was likely a sequencing artifact.

Points on this clone: Antigen unknown.

It was with 60 Vbeta and 13 Jbeta primers that the PCR ran. Sequencing was performed with immunoSEQ multiplex PCR; in TCRdb, only in-frame clones are kept and a portion is missing. The sample lists roughly 98,000 clones; approximately 65% were seen once. The V end lost 5 bases, the J end lost 10 bases, and 15 bases lay between the germline ends. Germline V CDR1 and CDR2: SQVTM, ANQGSEA. The CDR3 runs 12 residues. The chain links TRBV29-1 to TRBJ2-1; weak D call: TRBD2 (6 bases). The sequencing input was PBMCs. The receptor was derived from a woman younger than 45 in good health and CMV-seropositive. For the CDR3, the DNA is TGCAGCGTTCGGGGCGGGGAGACCGAGCAGTTCTTC. Translation gives CSVRGGETEQFF.